Listed below are T cell receptor beta chains from one sample, sequenced in a study of breast tumors, draining lymph nodes, adjacent tissues. TCRdb re-called the multiplex PCR reads with MiXCR, one entry per CDR3 protein. The table lists approximately 190,000 distinct CDR3 sequences, over 25% of them singletons. The sequenced sample was axillary lymph node tissue. These receptor sequences come from a female donor with breast cancer. Some clones in this sample may be carry-over from other donors' samples. The CDR3 runs from the conserved cysteine through the conserved F or W.

TRBJ2-7 | TRBV30 | CAWMLAGDYEQYF
TRBJ1-2 | TRBV5-1 | CASSLTGMYGYTF
TRBJ2-1 | TRBV12-3/TRBV12-4 | CASSPGEAAYNEQFF
TRBJ1-3 | TRBV28 | CASTTGGVGNTIYF
TRBJ2-1 | TRBV18 | CASSTRTSGGYNEQFF
TRBJ1-5 | TRBV19 | CASSRYAEHF
TRBJ2-3 | TRBV6-2/TRBV6-3 | CASKGGSTDTQYF
TRBJ1-4 | TRBV2 | CASSEASGLGQKLFF
TRBJ1-1 | TRBV20-1 | CSARVGNTEAFF
TRBJ2-5 | TRBV7-9 | CASSRDRTSYDQETQYF
TRBJ2-2 | TRBV4-2 | CASRPLAGGPRVGELFF
TRBJ1-5 | TRBV18 | CASSPLGQGSNQPQHF
TRBJ2-2 | TRBV12-3/TRBV12-4 | CASSREASGELFF
TRBJ2-7 | TRBV5-1 | CASTPYGREIYEQYF
TRBJ1-1 | TRBV11-2 | CASSLDRGRVDAEAFF
TRBJ2-7 | TRBV5-1 | CASSSDAGVEQYF
TRBJ1-3 | TRBV6-4 | CASSAPDRGTGNTIYF
TRBJ2-7 | TRBV29-1 | CSVGQGYSYEQYF
TRBJ2-2 | TRBV11-2 | CASSLDGVNTGELFF
TRBJ2-3 | TRBV20-1 | CSASPADTQYF
TRBJ2-7 | TRBV6-5 | CASSYSADLGFYEQYF
TRBJ2-6 | TRBV28 | CAQQQPRMIGANVLTF
TRBJ2-5 | TRBV14 | CASSQLPGTSGPQETQYF
TRBJ1-2 | TRBV7-8 | CASSLAVGENYGYTF
TRBJ2-5 | TRBV7-6 | CASRDPGQETQYF
TRBJ1-2 | TRBV5-4 | CASSPREPFSYGYTF
TRBJ2-3 | TRBV28 | CASSTPGTTLLF
TRBJ1-2 | TRBV29-1 | CSVEEDRLGYGYTF